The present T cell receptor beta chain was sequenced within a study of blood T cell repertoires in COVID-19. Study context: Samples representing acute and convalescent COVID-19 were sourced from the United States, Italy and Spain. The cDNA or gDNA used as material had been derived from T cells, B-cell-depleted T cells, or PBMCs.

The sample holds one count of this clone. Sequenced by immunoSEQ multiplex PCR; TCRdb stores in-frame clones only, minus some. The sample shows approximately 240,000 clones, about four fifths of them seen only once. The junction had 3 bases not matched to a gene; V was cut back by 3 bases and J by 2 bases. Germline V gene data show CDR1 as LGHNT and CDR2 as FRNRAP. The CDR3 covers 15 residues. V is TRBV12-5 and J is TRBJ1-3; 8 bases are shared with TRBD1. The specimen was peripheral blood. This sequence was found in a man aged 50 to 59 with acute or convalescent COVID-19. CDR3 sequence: CASGLAGGTGNTIYF. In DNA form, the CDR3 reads TGTGCTAGTGGTTTAGCAGGGGGCACTGGAAACACCATATATTTT.